The 13 T cell receptor beta chains listed next were all sequenced from one sample in a study of shared clonotypes between healthy human individuals. Sequenced by immunoSEQ multiplex PCR; TCRdb stores in-frame clones only, minus some. Of 800,000 to 950,000 clones in the sample, 90% to 97% are singletons; the top ten hold about 0.25%. Naive CD8 isolation took CD45RO-negative cells positively selected for CCR7 and excluded terminally differentiated effector memory CD45RA+ cells. Sample: naive CD8+ T cells sorted from blood. Source of these receptors: a man aged 25 to 40 in good health.

This clone was counted a single time. J is TRBJ2-5 and V is TRBV11-2; D uncertain. The CDR3 contains 12 residues. Germline V lookup: CDR1 SGHAT, CDR2 FQNNGV. V lost 10 bases and J 7 bases, leaving 16 bases between the germline ends. CDR3 residues: CATMSGVGTQYF. The CDR3 DNA follows: TGTGCCACCATGTCAGGAGTAGGGACCCAGTACTTC.

The CDR3 DNA sequence: TGTGCCAGCAACAGGGGCGGGGACGAGCAGTACTTC. Protein sequence: CASNRGGDEQYF. The J gene is TRBJ2-7, the V gene TRBV6-6, with a possible D match to TRBD1 (7 bases). Trimming pared 7 bases from V and 5 bases from J, leaving 12 bases between. The CDR3 is made up of 12 amino acids. Germline V lookup: CDR1 MNHNY, CDR2 SVGAGI (reference sequence).

Comment on this clone: At one boundary the junction diverges from the germline segment, which might be a read error. The CDR3 DNA sequence: TGTGCCGCCAGTCCCAGGCCGCACTATGGCTACACCTTC. Protein product: CAASPRPHYGYTF. V usage is TRBV15 and J usage is TRBJ1-2; D ambiguous. CDR1 LNHNV and CDR2 YYDKDF come from the germline V gene (reference sequence). The CDR3 runs 13 residues. Complete variable domain (other parts from reference TRBV15 and TRBJ1-2): DAMVIQNPRYQVTQFGKPVTLSCSQTLNHNVMYWYQQKSSQAPKLLFHYYDKDFNNEADTPDNFQSRRPNTSFCFLDIRSPGLGDTAMYLCAASPRPHYGYTFGSGTRLTVV.

The chain uses TRBV11-3 and TRBJ2-3; D is perhaps TRBD2 (7 bases). The V and J ends lost 5 bases and 4 bases respectively, with 16 bases between them. CDR3 size: 15 residues. Looked up from germline, CDR1 is SGHNT and CDR2 is YENEEA. CDR3 sequence: CASSPRGGDPDTQYF. The CDR3 DNA follows: TGTGCCAGCAGCCCAAGGGGGGGCGATCCAGATACGCAGTATTTT.

V gene TRBV4-3 combines with J gene TRBJ2-2, with 9 bases identical to TRBD1. The J segment lost 5 bases and the V segment lost 0 bases, leaving 4 bases of the junction unmatched. Germline CDR1 and CDR2: LGHNA and YSLEER. The CDR3 is made up of 16 amino acids. The CDR3: CASSQETGGITGELFF. The CDR3 DNA reads as TGCGCCAGCAGCCAAGAGACAGGGGGGATAACCGGGGAGCTGTTTTTT.

The chain links TRBV2 to TRBJ2-7; D unresolved. V lost 4 bases and J 4 bases, leaving 8 bases between the germline ends. CDR1 and CDR2 (germline): SNHLY, FYNNEI. The CDR3 sequence is 12 residues long. CDR3: CASSGRSYEQYF. The CDR3 DNA is TGTGCCAGCAGTGGAAGGTCTTACGAGCAGTACTTC.

The gene calls are TRBV7-9 and TRBJ2-5, with a possible D match to TRBD1 (5 bases). The CDR3 covers 13 residues. Trimming removed 5 bases from V and 5 bases from J, with 12 bases in between. Germline CDR1 SEHNR, CDR2 FQNEAQ (reference sequence). The CDR3 is CASSPRVSETQYF. CDR3 nucleotide sequence: TGTGCCAGCAGCCCCAGGGTATCGGAGACCCAGTACTTC.

The chain carries TRBV11-2 and TRBJ2-7; D ambiguous. The length of the CDR3 is 15 residues. The V gene lost 1 base and the J gene lost 2 bases, with 12 bases spanning the gap. Germline V lookup: CDR1 SGHAT, CDR2 FQNNGV. CDR3 in amino acids: CASSLANPTPYEQYF. The CDR3 nucleotides are TGTGCCAGCAGCTTAGCCAACCCTACTCCCTACGAGCAGTACTTC.

Here the CDR3 reads CASSLRSFNTEAFF. Here the CDR3 DNA reads TGCGCCAGCAGCTTGCGATCATTTAACACTGAAGCTTTCTTT. V usage is TRBV5-1 and J usage is TRBJ1-1; no firm D call. Germline-derived CDR1 and CDR2 are SGHRS and YFSETQ. This CDR3 spans 14 amino acids. The ends were cut back, 1 base at V and 2 bases at J, with 9 bases in the middle.

This clone was counted between two and nine times. The chain is built from TRBV18 and TRBJ1-2; 7 positions match TRBD1. CDR3 length: 16 amino acids. J lost 1 base, V lost 4 bases, and 9 bases had no gene match. CDR1 is KGHSH and CDR2 is LQKENI in the germline V gene. In nucleotides, the CDR3 is TGTGCCAGCTCACTCGTCCGGGACAGTGATAACTATGGCTACACCTTC. This translates into CASSLVRDSDNYGYTF. Based on the CDR3 plus reference TRBV18 and TRBJ1-2, the full variable domain is NAGVMQNPRHLVRRRGQEARLRCSPMKGHSHVYWYRQLPEEGLKFMVYLQKENIIDESGMPKERFSAEFPKEGPSILRIQQVVRGDSAAYFCASSLVRDSDNYGYTFGSGTRLTVV.

The rearrangement links TRBV4-1 to TRBJ1-2, with D perhaps matching TRBD1 (6 bases). The CDR3 spans 13 residues. The V gene's germline CDR1 is MGHRA and CDR2 YSYEKL. The V end was cut by 2 bases, the J end by 8 bases, with 12 bases between. The CDR3 sequence: CASSQTATGGYTF. In nucleotides, the CDR3 is TGCGCCAGCAGCCAAACCGCGACAGGAGGCTACACCTTC.

The chain uses TRBV2 and TRBJ2-1, with 8 bases that match TRBD2. Trimming took 11 bases from V and 2 from J; bases not matched to a gene: 8. The CDR3 runs 14 residues. Germline V gives CDR1 SNHLY, CDR2 FYNNEI. For the CDR3, the DNA is TGTGCCGGAGCGGGGGCAGTTACCTACAATGAGCAGTTCTTC. This gives the protein CAGAGAVTYNEQFF.

The chain joins TRBV6-1 to TRBJ2-2; D unclear. This CDR3 contains 11 residues. V was trimmed by 8 bases and J by 7 bases, leaving 8 bases between them. Germline lookup yields CDR1 MNHNS and CDR2 SASEGT. CDR3 DNA: TGTGCCAGCCGTTTCTTCGGGGAGCTGTTTTTT. Encoded protein: CASRFFGELFF.